A few counts support the clone carrying this T cell receptor beta chain. Its antigen is undetermined. The data originate from a study of breast tumors, draining lymph nodes, adjacent tissues. One entry per CDR3 protein, called by TCRdb with MiXCR from the multiplex PCR reads. The table records 180,000 or so distinct CDR3 sequences, around a third of them present only once. CDR3 length: 17 residues. The V gene's germline CDR1 is MNHEY and CDR2 SVGEGT. Trimming removed 5 bases from V and 2 bases from J; junction bases left unmatched: 12. Study-wide points: Luminal-like breast cancer showed significantly greater tumor-nontumor repertoire similarity than basal-like breast cancer did. Tumors had less TCR diversity than lymph nodes, more than nontumor tissue. That most tumor T cells come from lymph nodes remained unproven. Data fit most tumor T cells coming from lymph node, expanding in tumor.

The lymph nodes were axillary draining lymph nodes from breast cancer patients. The sample consisted of axillary lymph node tissue. The receptor's source is a female donor with breast cancer. Some clones in this sample may be carry-over from other donors' samples. The genes are TRBV6-2 or TRBV6-3 and TRBJ1-5; 7 nucleotides match TRBD1. As DNA, the CDR3 is TGTGCCAGCAGTCACCGAGACAGGGTTAGAGGCAATCAGCCCCAGCATTTT. As protein: CASSHRDRVRGNQPQHF.